This entry lists 30 T cell receptor beta chains sequenced from one sample in a study of T cell changes during pregnancy in multiple sclerosis. The protocol was immunoSEQ multiplex PCR, while the TCRdb copy is restricted to in-frame clones and leaves out a portion. This sample has 65,000 to 80,000 clones, with roughly 92% found just once. Sequenced here: CD4+ T cells from peripheral blood mononuclear cells, sampled before pregnancy. The receptors were sampled from a female donor with multiple sclerosis, enrolled in a pregnancy study.

This sequence joins TRBV15 and TRBJ2-7, with TRBD1 identical over 9 bases. CDR1 and CDR2 (germline): LNHNV, YYDKDF (reference sequence). With 0 bases clipped from V and 7 bases from J, the junction kept 19 bases outside the gene matches. The CDR3 consists of 19 residues. The CDR3 here is CATSRDAGGFGTGNGEQYF. The CDR3, as DNA: TGTGCCACCAGCAGAGACGCCGGAGGGTTCGGGACAGGGAATGGAGAGCAGTACTTC.

J is TRBJ2-3 and V is TRBV19, with TRBD2 as a possible D gene (6 bases). Germline V lookup: CDR1 LNHDA, CDR2 SQIVND (reference sequence). The CDR3 consists of 15 residues. Trimming stripped 0 bases from V and 10 bases from J, with 17 bases between. The DNA for the CDR3 is TGTGCCAGTAGTATAGACCCCCTAGCGTCCGTCGCGCAGTATTTT. It encodes CASSIDPLASVAQYF.

The genes are TRBV5-1 and TRBJ2-3; weak D call: TRBD2 (6 bases). The CDR3 runs to 16 residues. Trimming stripped 4 bases from V and 0 bases from J, with 15 bases between. Germline assignment: CDR1 SGHRS and CDR2 YFSETQ. The CDR3 region has the DNA TGCGCCAGCAGCGCAACGACTAGTTCTAGCACAGATACGCAGTATTTT. This codes for CASSATTSSSTDTQYF.

This rearrangement joins TRBV9 to TRBJ2-1; 14 nucleotides match TRBD2. The length of the CDR3 is 15 residues. V lost 4 bases and J lost 12; bases outside the gene matches: 9. Germline-derived CDR1 and CDR2 are SGDLS and YYNGEE. The CDR3 reads CASSPEGLAGAWQFF. CDR3 bases: TGTGCCAGCAGCCCAGAGGGACTAGCGGGAGCGTGGCAGTTCTTC. The full variable domain, completed using reference TRBV9 and TRBJ2-1, is DSGVTQTPKHLITATGQRVTLRCSPRSGDLSVYWYQQSLDQGLQFLIQYYNGEERAKGNILERFSAQQFPDLHSELNLSSLELGDSALYFCASSPEGLAGAWQFFGPGTRLTVL.

J is TRBJ2-1 and V is TRBV5-1; 8 bases align to TRBD2. J was trimmed by 5 bases and V by 1 base; bases with no gene match: 2. Germline V gene data show CDR1 as SGHRS and CDR2 as YFSETQ. The CDR3 has 14 amino acids. CDR3 nucleotide sequence: TGCGCCAGCAGCTTGATAGCGGGAAACAATGAGCAGTTCTTC. Its protein product is CASSLIAGNNEQFF.

The chain employs TRBV5-1 and TRBJ2-7; 8 positions agree with TRBD2. V was clipped by 3 bases and J by 7 bases; unmatched bases: 15. Germline CDR1 SGHRS, CDR2 YFSETQ. The CDR3 contains 16 residues. The CDR3 spells CASSWRGTSEIGEQYF. The CDR3 nucleotides read TGCGCCAGCAGCTGGAGGGGGACTAGTGAGATAGGGGAGCAGTACTTC. The full variable domain, with the rest looked up from reference TRBV5-1 and TRBJ2-7, is KAGVTQTPRYLIKTRGQQVTLSCSPISGHRSVSWYQQTPGQGLQFLFEYFSETQRNKGNFPGRFSGRQFSNSRSEMNVSTLELGDSALYLCASSWRGTSEIGEQYFGPGTRLTVT.

The V and J genes are TRBV5-4 and TRBJ1-1; the match to TRBD1 covers 7 bases. This CDR3 region has 15 residues. V lost 6 bases, J lost 5 bases, and 13 bases stayed unmatched. From germline, CDR1 is SGHNT and CDR2 YYREEE (reference sequence). The CDR3 region is CASTRGGAGGTEAFF. In DNA, the CDR3 is TGTGCCAGCACGCGAGGGGGCGCGGGAGGGACTGAAGCTTTCTTT.

The J gene is TRBJ1-4, the V gene TRBV19, with D possibly TRBD1 on 5 matching bases. The germline gives CDR1 LNHDA, CDR2 SQIVND (reference sequence). Trimming left V 9 bases short and J 7 bases short, with 27 bases between. CDR3 length: 17 residues. The CDR3 reads CASYPLGGLKSGEKLFF. CDR3 coding DNA: TGTGCCAGCTACCCCCTCGGGGGGTTGAAGTCCGGTGAAAAACTGTTTTTT.

This chain links TRBV7-9 with TRBJ2-5; possibly TRBD1 for D (6 bases). Trimming took 5 bases from V and 3 from J, leaving 10 bases between them. Per the germline V gene, CDR1 is SEHNR and CDR2 is FQNEAQ (reference sequence). CDR3 size: 13 residues. CDR3 sequence (DNA): TGTGCCAGCAGCATACAGGGTGAAGAGACCCAGTACTTC. Its translation is CASSIQGEETQYF.

The chain employs TRBV28 and TRBJ1-1; 10 bases align to TRBD1. CDR1 is MDHEN, CDR2 SYDVKM, per germline. Trimming cost V 4 bases and J 5 bases; bases outside gene matches: 4. CDR3 length equals 14 residues. The CDR3 region is CASSSDRGWTEAFF. In nucleotides, the CDR3 is TGTGCCAGCAGTTCGGACAGGGGGTGGACTGAAGCTTTCTTT. Looking up the rest from reference TRBV28 and TRBJ1-1 gives the full variable domain: DVKVTQSSRYLVKRTGEKVFLECVQDMDHENMFWYRQDPGLGLRLIYFSYDVKMKEKGDIPEGYSVSREKKERFSLILESASTNQTSMYLCASSSDRGWTEAFFGQGTRLTVV.

The chain is built from TRBV11-2 and TRBJ1-2; perhaps TRBD1 as D (5 bases). The CDR3 extends over 13 amino acids. Germline lookup yields CDR1 SGHAT and CDR2 FQNNGV. Trimming shortened V by 5 bases and J by 8 bases, and 15 bases separated the two germline ends. The CDR3 loop reads CASSPVGGGGYTF. The CDR3 DNA reads as TGTGCCAGCAGCCCCGTAGGCGGGGGAGGCTACACCTTC.

V is TRBV6-6 and J is TRBJ1-1; D remains ambiguous. The V gene lost 0 bases and the J gene lost 0 bases, with 11 bases spanning the gap. Germline CDR1 is MNHNY and CDR2 is SVGAGI (reference sequence). The CDR3 spans 16 residues. The CDR3 here is CASSYSKAEMNTEAFF. Written as DNA, the CDR3 is TGTGCCAGCAGTTACTCGAAGGCGGAGATGAACACTGAAGCTTTCTTT.

The rearrangement uses TRBV30 and TRBJ1-2, with D possibly TRBD1 on 6 matching bases. The germline V gene has CDR1 GTSNPN and CDR2 SVGIG (reference sequence). Trimming removed 8 bases from V and 6 bases from J, with 19 bases in between. The CDR3 is 13 residues long. The CDR3 DNA reads as TGTGCCCGGGAGGAGGGGGGTTCGGATGGCTACACCTTC. Residues: CAREEGGSDGYTF.

V gene TRBV4-2 combines with J gene TRBJ2-7; 9 nucleotides match TRBD2. CDR1 LGHNA and CDR2 YNFKEQ come from the germline V gene. J was trimmed by 5 bases and V by 7 bases; bases with no gene match: 12. The CDR3 is 15 amino acids. CDR3 in amino acids: CASILAGGPWDEQYF. The CDR3 DNA follows: TGTGCCAGCATTCTGGCGGGAGGGCCGTGGGACGAGCAGTACTTC.

V and J are TRBV6-6 and TRBJ2-7; tentative D call: TRBD1 (5 bases). V shed 2 bases and J shed 0 bases, with 11 bases lying between them. From germline, CDR1 is MNHNY and CDR2 SVGAGI (reference sequence). This CDR3 region has 15 residues. CDR3 loop: CASSYTAGHSYEQYF. The CDR3 coding sequence is TGTGCCAGCAGTTACACCGCAGGGCACTCCTACGAGCAGTACTTC.

The V gene is TRBV6-1, the J gene TRBJ1-6, with a tentative D call TRBD1 (6 bases). The germline V gene encodes CDR1 MNHNS and CDR2 SASEGT. The V gene lost 7 bases and the J gene lost 7 bases, with 14 bases spanning the gap. The CDR3 consists of 14 residues. The CDR3 DNA is TGTGCCAGCACTACGACAGGCGCCAATTCACCCCTCCACTTT. It codes for CASTTTGANSPLHF.

The J gene is TRBJ1-1, the V gene TRBV29-1; TRBD1 is a possible D gene (5 bases). This CDR3 is built from 14 residues. Trimming removed 4 bases from V and 6 bases from J, with 18 bases in between. Germline lookup yields CDR1 SQVTM and CDR2 ANQGSEA. Here the CDR3 DNA reads TGCAGCGTTGGCGGGGCCACGCTGAGAGCTGAAGCTTTCTTT. It specifies CSVGGATLRAEAFF.

V gene TRBV19 combines with J gene TRBJ2-7; 7 positions match TRBD1. This CDR3 has 15 amino acids. Trimming at V came to 6 bases and at J to 0 bases, leaving 8 bases not matched to a gene. The germline V gene has CDR1 LNHDA and CDR2 SQIVND (reference sequence). CDR3: CASSPDRDLSYEQYF. For the CDR3, the DNA is TGTGCCAGTAGCCCAGACAGGGATCTCTCCTACGAGCAGTACTTC.

The rearrangement links TRBV5-1 to TRBJ1-2, with D uncertain. The CDR3 runs to 13 residues. Between the trimmed V and J ends, which lost 6 bases and 0 bases, there was a span of 9 bases. CDR1 and CDR2 (germline): SGHRS, YFSETQ. The CDR3 region has the DNA TGCGCCAGCACTCCAGAACCTAACTATGGCTACACCTTC. As protein: CASTPEPNYGYTF.

V and J are TRBV10-3 and TRBJ2-7, with TRBD1 identical over 10 bases. The CDR3 length is 15 residues. The germline gives CDR1 ENHRY, CDR2 SYGVKD. V gave up 0 bases and J gave up 5 bases; unmatched junction bases: 4. The CDR3 sequence is CAISESRQGAHEQYF. The CDR3 DNA reads as TGTGCCATCAGTGAGTCGAGACAGGGGGCCCACGAGCAGTACTTC.

This sequence joins TRBV11-3 and TRBJ2-3, with 8 bases lining up with TRBD2. J was trimmed by 6 bases and V by 4 bases; bases with no gene match: 6. Germline CDR1 reads SGHNT; CDR2 reads YENEEA. The CDR3 totals 14 residues. CDR3 in DNA: TGTGCCAGCAGCTCCAGCGGGAGAGGCGATACGCAGTATTTT. This codes for CASSSSGRGDTQYF.

This chain uses TRBV11-3 with TRBJ1-2, with D uncertain. CDR1 and CDR2 (germline): SGHNT, YENEEA. V lost 0 bases and J 3 bases, leaving 14 bases between the germline ends. CDR3 length: 16 amino acids. CDR3 coding DNA: TGTGCCAGCAGCTTAGAGGCCCTGAGGGTCCACTATGGCTACACCTTC. Protein product: CASSLEALRVHYGYTF.

The rearrangement uses TRBV6-5 and TRBJ1-5; perhaps TRBD1 as D (6 bases). This CDR3 is built from 15 residues. Germline CDR1 and CDR2: MNHEY and SVGAGI. Trimming left V 5 bases short and J 0 bases short, with 11 bases between. The CDR3 here is CASSLQGDSNQPQHF. CDR3 DNA sequence: TGTGCCAGCAGTCTACAGGGTGATAGCAATCAGCCCCAGCATTTT.

The rearrangement joins TRBV2 to TRBJ1-2; D gene uncertain. V lost 3 bases and J 7 bases, leaving 21 bases between the germline ends. CDR1 and CDR2 from the germline V gene are SNHLY and FYNNEI. The CDR3 spans 16 residues. The DNA for the CDR3 is TGTGCCAGCAGTGAGCTCGGGTTTGGAGGGATCGGTGGCTACACCTTC. This codes for CASSELGFGGIGGYTF.

The V and J genes are TRBV5-1 and TRBJ2-1, with 9 positions matching TRBD2. J lost 9 bases, V lost 6 bases, and 7 bases had no gene match. Germline lookup yields CDR1 SGHRS and CDR2 YFSETQ. CDR3 length equals 13 residues. In DNA form, the CDR3 reads TGCGCCAGCACCCCCGGGCGGGGGGGTGAGCAGTTCTTC. Amino acid sequence: CASTPGRGGEQFF.

The sample holds a few counts of this clone. V usage is TRBV5-4 and J usage is TRBJ1-1, with unresolved D. V was cut by 1 base and J by 3 bases, with 7 bases left in between. Germline V gene sequence: CDR1 SGHNT, CDR2 YYREEE (reference sequence). CDR3 length: 13 amino acids. CDR3 sequence: CASSLKEDTEAFF. CDR3 in DNA: TGTGCCAGCAGCTTGAAGGAGGACACTGAAGCTTTCTTT.

A word on this clone: This is likely a read error, given that the CDR3 carries no conserved phenylalanine or tryptophan at its end. V usage is TRBV2 and J usage is TRBJ1-2; D possibly corresponds to TRBD1 (5 bases). There are 13 residues in the CDR3. Germline CDR1 is SNHLY and CDR2 is FYNNEI. V lost 6 bases and J 8 bases, leaving 16 bases between the germline ends. The CDR3 loop reads CASSIMGGDGYTL. DNA for the CDR3: TGTGCCAGCAGCATAATGGGAGGGGACGGCTACACCCTC.

This rearrangement joins TRBV5-6 to TRBJ2-5; 8 nucleotides agree with TRBD1. With the DNA end fitting TRBJ2-7 better, the J assignment may be wrong. From germline, CDR1 is SGHDT and CDR2 YYEEEE. This CDR3 is 16 amino acids long. This CDR3 is CASSLVPGQVRYEQYF. DNA of the CDR3: TGTGCCAGCAGCTTGGTCCCGGGACAGGTAAGGTACGAGCAGTACTTC.

This clone was found once. The V call is TRBV10-1, the J call TRBJ2-2, with D possibly matching TRBD1 (6 bases). The CDR3 runs to 12 residues. The germline V gene encodes CDR1 WNHNN and CDR2 SYGVQD (reference sequence). Trimming cost V 5 bases and J 7 bases, with 8 bases left between them. This CDR3 reads CASSQGSGELFF. CDR3 sequence (DNA): TGCGCCAGCAGTCAGGGGAGCGGGGAGCTGTTTTTT.

The rearrangement links TRBV15 to TRBJ1-2, with TRBD1 matching over 11 bases. J lost 2 bases, V lost 5 bases, and 10 bases had no gene match. CDR3 length: 17 amino acids. Germline V gives CDR1 LNHNV, CDR2 YYDKDF (reference sequence). DNA for the CDR3: TGTGCCACCAGCGCGAGGGACAGGGGGTACATGAACTATGGCTACACCTTC. This gives the protein CATSARDRGYMNYGYTF.